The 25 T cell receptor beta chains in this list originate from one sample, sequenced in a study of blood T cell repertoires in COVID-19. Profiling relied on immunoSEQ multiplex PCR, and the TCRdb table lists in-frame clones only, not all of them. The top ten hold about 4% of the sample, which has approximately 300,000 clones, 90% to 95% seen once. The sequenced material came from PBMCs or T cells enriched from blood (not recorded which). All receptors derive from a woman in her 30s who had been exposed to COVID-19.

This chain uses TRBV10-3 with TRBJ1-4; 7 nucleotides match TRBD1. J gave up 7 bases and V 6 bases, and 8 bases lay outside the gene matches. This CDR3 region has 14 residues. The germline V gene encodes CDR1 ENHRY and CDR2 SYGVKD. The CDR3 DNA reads TGTGCCATCAGCGAAATTCAGGGGGGTGAAAAACTGTTTTTT. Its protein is CAISEIQGGEKLFF.

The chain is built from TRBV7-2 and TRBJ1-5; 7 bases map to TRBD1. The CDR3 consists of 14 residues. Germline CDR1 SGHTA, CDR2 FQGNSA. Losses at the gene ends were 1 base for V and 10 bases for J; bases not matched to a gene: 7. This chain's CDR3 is CASSLVVRQGPQHF. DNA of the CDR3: TGTGCCAGCAGCTTAGTGGTACGACAGGGCCCCCAGCATTTT.

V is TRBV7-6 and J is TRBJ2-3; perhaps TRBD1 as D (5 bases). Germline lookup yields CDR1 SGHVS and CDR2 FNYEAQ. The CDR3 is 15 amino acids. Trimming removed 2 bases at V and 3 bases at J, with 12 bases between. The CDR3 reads CASSLTSRQTDTQYF. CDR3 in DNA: TGTGCCAGCAGCTTAACCAGTAGACAGACAGATACGCAGTATTTT.

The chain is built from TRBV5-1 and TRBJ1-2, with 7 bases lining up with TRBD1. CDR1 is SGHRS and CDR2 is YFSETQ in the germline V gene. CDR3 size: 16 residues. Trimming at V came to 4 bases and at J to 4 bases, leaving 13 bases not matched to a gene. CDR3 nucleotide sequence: TGCGCCAGCAGCCCGATCCGGGAGGGGGCAGGCTATGGCTACACCTTC. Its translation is CASSPIREGAGYGYTF.

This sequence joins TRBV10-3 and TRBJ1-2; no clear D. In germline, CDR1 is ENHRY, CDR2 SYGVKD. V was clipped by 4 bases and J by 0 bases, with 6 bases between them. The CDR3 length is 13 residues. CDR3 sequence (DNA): TGTGCCATCAGTGGGCAGGCTAACTATGGCTACACCTTC. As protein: CAISGQANYGYTF.

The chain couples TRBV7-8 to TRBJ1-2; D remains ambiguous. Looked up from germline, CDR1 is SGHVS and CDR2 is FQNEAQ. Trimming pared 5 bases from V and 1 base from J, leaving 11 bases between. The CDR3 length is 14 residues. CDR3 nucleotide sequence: TGTGCCAGCAGCCCGGGTCCAGATAACTATGGCTACACCTTC. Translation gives CASSPGPDNYGYTF.

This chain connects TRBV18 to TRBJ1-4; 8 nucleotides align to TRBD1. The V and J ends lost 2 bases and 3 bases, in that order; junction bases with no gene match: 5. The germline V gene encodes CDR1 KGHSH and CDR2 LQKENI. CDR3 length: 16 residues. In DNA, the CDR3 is TGTGCCAGCTCACCAAGCCGGACAGGGCCTAATGAAAAACTGTTTTTT. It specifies CASSPSRTGPNEKLFF.

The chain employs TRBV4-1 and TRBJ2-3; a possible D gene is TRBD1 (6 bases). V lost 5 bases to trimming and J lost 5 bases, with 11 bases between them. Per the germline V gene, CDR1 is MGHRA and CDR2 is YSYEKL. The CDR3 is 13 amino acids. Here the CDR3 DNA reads TGCGCCAGCAGCGCCCAGGGGAGAGATACGCAGTATTTT. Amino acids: CASSAQGRDTQYF.

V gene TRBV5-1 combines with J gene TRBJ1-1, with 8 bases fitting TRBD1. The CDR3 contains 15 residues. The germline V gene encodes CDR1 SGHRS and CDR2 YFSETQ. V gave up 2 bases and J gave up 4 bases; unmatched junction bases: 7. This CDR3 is CASSFQPGGLTEAFF. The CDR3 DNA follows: TGCGCCAGCAGCTTCCAACCAGGGGGCCTCACTGAAGCTTTCTTT.

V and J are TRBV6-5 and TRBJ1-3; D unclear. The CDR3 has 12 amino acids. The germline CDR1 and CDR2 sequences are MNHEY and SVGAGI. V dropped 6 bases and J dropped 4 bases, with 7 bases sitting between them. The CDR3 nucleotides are TGTGCCAGCAGCTCTCCGGGAAACACCATATATTTT. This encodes CASSSPGNTIYF.

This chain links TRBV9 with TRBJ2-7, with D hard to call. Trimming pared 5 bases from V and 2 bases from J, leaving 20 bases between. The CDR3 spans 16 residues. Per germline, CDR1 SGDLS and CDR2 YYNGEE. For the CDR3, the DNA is TGTGCCAGCAGTGCCTCCACCAACATCGGAGCCTACGAGCAGTACTTC. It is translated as CASSASTNIGAYEQYF. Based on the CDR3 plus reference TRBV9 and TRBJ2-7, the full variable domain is DSGVTQTPKHLITATGQRVTLRCSPRSGDLSVYWYQQSLDQGLQFLIQYYNGEERAKGNILERFSAQQFPDLHSELNLSSLELGDSALYFCASSASTNIGAYEQYFGPGTRLTVT.

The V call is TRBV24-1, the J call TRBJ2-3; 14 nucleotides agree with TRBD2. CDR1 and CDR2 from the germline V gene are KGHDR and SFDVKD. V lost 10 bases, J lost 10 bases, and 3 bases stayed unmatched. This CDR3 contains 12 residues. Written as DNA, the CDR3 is TGTGCCACTGGACTAGCGGGGGGTCCGCAGTATTTT. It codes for CATGLAGGPQYF.

The CDR3: CASSRDRAIDQPQHF. The CDR3 DNA follows: TGTGCCAGCAGCCGCGACAGAGCCATAGATCAGCCCCAGCATTTT. The rearrangement links TRBV4-2 to TRBJ1-5; a weak D match, TRBD1 (5 bases). With 4 bases removed from V and 5 bases from J, the gap between germline ends came to 15 bases. Germline lookup yields CDR1 LGHNA and CDR2 YNFKEQ. CDR3 length equals 15 residues.

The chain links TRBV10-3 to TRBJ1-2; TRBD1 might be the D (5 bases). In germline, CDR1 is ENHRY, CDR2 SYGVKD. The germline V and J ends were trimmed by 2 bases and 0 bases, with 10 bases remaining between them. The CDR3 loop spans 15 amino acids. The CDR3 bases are TGTGCCATCAGTGAGCGGGGGAAATCTAACTATGGCTACACCTTC. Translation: CAISERGKSNYGYTF.

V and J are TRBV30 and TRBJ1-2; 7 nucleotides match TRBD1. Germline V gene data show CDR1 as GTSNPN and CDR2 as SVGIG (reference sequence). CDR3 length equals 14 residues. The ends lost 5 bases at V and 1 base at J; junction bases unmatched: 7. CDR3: CAWEGQGGNYGYTF. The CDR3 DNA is TGTGCCTGGGAAGGGCAGGGGGGTAACTATGGCTACACCTTC.

As DNA, the CDR3 is TGTGCCAGCAGTCGGACTAGCGGGGGAGTTAGTTCCTACAATGAGCAGTTCTTC. Protein product: CASSRTSGGVSSYNEQFF. The rearrangement uses TRBV7-3 and TRBJ2-1; 13 nucleotides line up with TRBD2. The V gene's germline CDR1 is SGHTA and CDR2 FQGTGA. The CDR3 consists of 18 residues. V was pared by 6 bases and J by 1 base, with 9 bases of the junction left unmatched.

This CDR3 reads CASSLAGTRNTYEQYF. In DNA, the CDR3 is TGTGCCAGTAGTCTGGCCGGGACACGAAATACCTACGAGCAGTACTTC. V is TRBV19 and J is TRBJ2-7, with D possibly TRBD1 on 6 matching bases. The germline V gene has CDR1 LNHDA and CDR2 SQIVND (reference sequence). The CDR3 sequence is 16 residues long. The germline V and J ends were trimmed by 5 bases and 2 bases, with 19 bases remaining between them.

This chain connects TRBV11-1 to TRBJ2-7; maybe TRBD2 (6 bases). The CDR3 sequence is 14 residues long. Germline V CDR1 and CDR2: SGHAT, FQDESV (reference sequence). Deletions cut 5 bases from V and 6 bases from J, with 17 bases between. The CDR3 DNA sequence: TGTGCCAGCAGCCCCGGGACTCGCTTCGGCGAGCAGTACTTC. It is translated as CASSPGTRFGEQYF. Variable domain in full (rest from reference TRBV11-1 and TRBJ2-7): EAEVAQSPRYKITEKSQAVAFWCDPISGHATLYWYRQILGQGPELLVQFQDESVVDDSQLPKDRFSAERLKGVDSTLKIQPAELGDSAMYLCASSPGTRFGEQYFGPGTRLTVT.

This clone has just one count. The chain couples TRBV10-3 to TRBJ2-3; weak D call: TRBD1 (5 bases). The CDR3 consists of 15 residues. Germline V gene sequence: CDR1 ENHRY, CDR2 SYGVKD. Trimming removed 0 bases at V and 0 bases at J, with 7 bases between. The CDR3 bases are TGTGCCATCAGTGAGTCGACAGCTAGCACAGATACGCAGTATTTT. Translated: CAISESTASTDTQYF.

The CDR3: CASSIRRRMGEGSGANVLTF. The CDR3 DNA sequence: TGTGCCAGTAGTATACGGCGCAGGATGGGGGAGGGCTCTGGGGCCAACGTCCTGACTTTC. The V and J genes are TRBV19 and TRBJ2-6; 7 bases map to TRBD2. There are 20 residues in the CDR3. Germline V gene sequence: CDR1 LNHDA, CDR2 SQIVND (reference sequence). With 2 bases clipped from V and 0 bases from J, the junction kept 13 bases outside the gene matches. The whole variable domain, filled in from reference TRBV19 and TRBJ2-6, reads DGGITQSPKYLFRKEGQNVTLSCEQNLNHDAMYWYRQDPGQGLRLIYYSQIVNDFQKGDIAEGYSVSREKKESFPLTVTSAQKNPTAFYLCASSIRRRMGEGSGANVLTFGAGSRLTVL.

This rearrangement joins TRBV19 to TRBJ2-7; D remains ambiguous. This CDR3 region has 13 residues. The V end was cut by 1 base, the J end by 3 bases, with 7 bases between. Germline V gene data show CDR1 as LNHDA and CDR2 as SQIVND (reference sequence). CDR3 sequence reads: CASSIAESYEQYF. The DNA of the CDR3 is TGTGCCAGTAGTATAGCAGAAAGCTACGAGCAGTACTTC.

CDR3 in DNA: TGCGCCAGCAGCTTGCGGGGATACACCGGGGAGCTGTTTTTT. Translated: CASSLRGYTGELFF. V is TRBV5-1 and J is TRBJ2-2; maybe TRBD2 (5 bases). V lost 1 base to trimming and J lost 3 bases, with 7 bases between them. The CDR3 spans 14 residues. Germline V gene sequence: CDR1 SGHRS, CDR2 YFSETQ.

The CDR3 here is CSALQETQYF. In DNA form, the CDR3 reads TGCAGTGCTCTACAAGAGACCCAGTACTTC. The chain has TRBV20-1 and TRBJ2-5; no reliable D call. Germline CDR1 and CDR2: DFQATT and SNEGSKA (reference sequence). The CDR3 has 10 amino acids. Between the trimmed V and J ends, which lost 5 bases and 2 bases, there was a span of 3 bases.

The CDR3 nucleotides read TGTGCCAGCAGCGCACGGGGACAGGGCTCCTACGAGCAGTACTTC. Protein sequence: CASSARGQGSYEQYF. The chain has TRBV7-2 and TRBJ2-7, with TRBD1 matching over 9 bases. The CDR3 contains 15 residues. Germline V gene sequence: CDR1 SGHTA, CDR2 FQGNSA. Trimming removed 5 bases from V and 0 bases from J; junction bases left unmatched: 5.

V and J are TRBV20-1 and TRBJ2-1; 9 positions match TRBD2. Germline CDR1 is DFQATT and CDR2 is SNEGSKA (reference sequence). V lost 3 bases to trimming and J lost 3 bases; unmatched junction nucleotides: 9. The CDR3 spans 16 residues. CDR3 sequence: CSASPVRRGGYNEQFF. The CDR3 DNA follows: TGCAGTGCTAGTCCGGTGAGGCGGGGGGGCTACAATGAGCAGTTCTTC.